The 24 T cell receptor beta chains listed next were all sequenced from one sample in a study of HIV-infected patients and healthy controls. cDNA was made from approximately 500 ng RNA using alpha and beta constant primers. Using multiplexing indices, alpha and beta chain libraries were generated apart by chain-specific third strand synthesis. TCRdb recomputed calls from the 5' RACE reads with MiXCR, one row per CDR3 protein. The sample carries under 25,000 distinct CDR3 sequences, over 7% recorded once. All unsorted peripheral T cells were captured because whole blood was used without fractionation. The sequenced sample consisted of blood. The receptor source for this set is an adult in good health.

This clonotype was picked up many times. The genes are TRBV6-2 or TRBV6-3 and TRBJ2-7; no definite D call. Germline CDR1 reads MNHEY; CDR2 reads SVGEGT. There are 12 residues in the CDR3. V lost 6 bases and J lost 3, with 9 bases in between. The CDR3 spells CASSPLIYEQYF. The CDR3 nucleotides read TGTGCCAGCAGCCCCCTGATCTACGAGCAGTACTTC.

This clonotype was seen at least ten times. The chain uses TRBV7-9 and TRBJ1-3; 7 bases align to TRBD1. After removal of 3 bases from V and 0 bases from J, the junction contained 11 bases not matched to a gene. The CDR3 has 18 residues. Looked up from germline, CDR1 is SEHNR and CDR2 is FQNEAQ (reference sequence). The CDR3 DNA reads as TGTGCCAGCAGCTTTTATGGGACAGACTCTTTCTCTGGAAACACCATATATTTT. This translates into CASSFYGTDSFSGNTIYF.

This clonotype was seen at least ten times. V is TRBV19 and J is TRBJ2-1; unclear D gene. Germline assignment: CDR1 LNHDA and CDR2 SQIVND (reference sequence). Between the trimmed V and J ends, which lost 4 bases and 6 bases, there was a span of 4 bases. This CDR3 comprises 11 residues. The CDR3 reads CASSKLNEQFF. As DNA, the CDR3 is TGTGCCAGTAGTAAGCTCAATGAGCAGTTCTTC. The whole variable domain, filled in from reference TRBV19 and TRBJ2-1, reads DGGITQSPKYLFRKEGQNVTLSCEQNLNHDAMYWYRQDPGQGLRLIYYSQIVNDFQKGDIAEGYSVSREKKESFPLTVTSAQKNPTAFYLCASSKLNEQFFGPGTRLTVL.

In DNA form, the CDR3 reads TGTGCCAGCAGTTACGGGACTAGCGGGCCGGGCCAAGAGACCCAGTACTTC. This translates into CASSYGTSGPGQETQYF. This chain joins TRBV6-2 or TRBV6-3 and TRBJ2-5; 12 positions agree with TRBD2. Trimming at V came to 2 bases and at J to 1 base, leaving 5 bases not matched to a gene. Per the germline V gene, CDR1 is MNHEY and CDR2 is SVGEGT. The CDR3 totals 17 residues.

By proportion, this clonotype is medium-sized. This rearrangement joins TRBV3-1 to TRBJ1-5; a possible D gene is TRBD1 (6 bases). Between the trimmed V and J ends, which lost 4 bases and 2 bases, there was a span of 12 bases. Germline V gene data show CDR1 as LGHDT and CDR2 as YNNKEL (reference sequence). The CDR3 spans 15 residues. CDR3 sequence (DNA): TGTGCCAGCAGCCCCGAGGGGGTGGGCAATCAGCCCCAGCATTTT. As protein: CASSPEGVGNQPQHF.

J is TRBJ2-7 and V is TRBV7-2; tentative D call: TRBD1 (6 bases). The ends were cut back, 5 bases at V and 10 bases at J, with 15 bases in the middle. The CDR3 contains 12 residues. Per the germline V gene, CDR1 is SGHTA and CDR2 is FQGNSA. In DNA form, the CDR3 reads TGTGCCAGCAGCCCAAACCAGGGACATCAGTACTTC. This codes for CASSPNQGHQYF.

This clonotype was counted ten times or more. The CDR3 protein is CASSFVLAGGNEQFF. CDR3 DNA sequence: TGTGCCAGCAGTTTTGTACTAGCGGGAGGGAATGAGCAGTTCTTC. V usage is TRBV28 and J usage is TRBJ2-1, with TRBD2 matching over 13 bases. CDR3 length: 15 residues. Germline lookup yields CDR1 MDHEN and CDR2 SYDVKM. The V gene end was trimmed by 3 bases and the J gene end by 7 bases; junction bases not matched to a gene: 3.

This clonotype is medium-sized. V usage is TRBV2 and J usage is TRBJ2-2; 7 bases line up with TRBD2. Per the germline V gene, CDR1 is SNHLY and CDR2 is FYNNEI. The CDR3 is 13 amino acids. The ends lost 8 bases at V and 4 bases at J; junction bases unmatched: 4. The CDR3 sequence is CASLRESTGELFF. CDR3 nucleotide sequence: TGTGCCAGCTTGCGGGAGAGCACCGGGGAGCTGTTTTTT.

The V call is TRBV12-3 or TRBV12-4, the J call TRBJ2-3, with a tentative D call TRBD2 (6 bases). This CDR3 region has 16 residues. With 6 bases removed from V and 3 bases from J, the gap between germline ends came to 19 bases. In DNA, the CDR3 is TGTGCCAGCAGCCCGAACCAGGGAGGTGGTACAGATACGCAGTATTTT. Encoded protein: CASSPNQGGGTDTQYF.

V usage is TRBV6-6 and J usage is TRBJ1-1; D is uncertain. CDR3 size: 12 residues. Germline CDR1 reads MNHNY; CDR2 reads SVGAGI (reference sequence). The germline V and J ends were trimmed by 2 bases and 5 bases, with 6 bases remaining between them. The CDR3 here is CASSYRRTEAFF. In DNA, the CDR3 is TGTGCCAGCAGTTACCGGAGGACTGAAGCTTTCTTT.

The table lists this clonotype with many counts. The V and J genes are TRBV28 and TRBJ2-5, with 7 nucleotides matching TRBD1. The germline V gene encodes CDR1 MDHEN and CDR2 SYDVKM. This CDR3 has 14 residues. V lost 2 bases to trimming and J lost 4 bases; unmatched junction nucleotides: 4. The CDR3 bases are TGTGCCAGCAGTTTACAGTCAGGGGGAGAGACCCAGTACTTC. It is translated as CASSLQSGGETQYF.

This clonotype was recorded at least ten times. The rearrangement joins TRBV4-2 to TRBJ2-2; 8 positions match TRBD2. Germline CDR1 is LGHNA and CDR2 is YNFKEQ. Unmatched junction bases numbered 6, after V lost 0 bases and J lost 6 bases. The CDR3 covers 16 residues. The CDR3 here is CASSQEFRGGPGELFF. The CDR3 coding sequence is TGTGCCAGCAGCCAAGAGTTCCGGGGGGGCCCCGGGGAGCTGTTTTTT.

This clonotype was seen repeatedly, ten times or more. The chain joins TRBV5-1 to TRBJ2-7, with 8 bases fitting TRBD1. The V gene's germline CDR1 is SGHRS and CDR2 YFSETQ. CDR3 length equals 12 residues. V was clipped by 3 bases and J by 5 bases; unmatched bases: 1. CDR3 amino acids: CASSWGQDEQYF. Written as DNA, the CDR3 is TGCGCCAGCAGCTGGGGACAGGACGAGCAGTACTTC.

This clonotype was seen more than once but under ten times. The rearrangement joins TRBV7-2 to TRBJ2-7; 7 bases are a match to TRBD1. With 10 bases clipped from V and 3 bases from J, the junction kept 12 bases outside the gene matches. CDR3 length: 14 amino acids. Germline values: CDR1 SGHTA, CDR2 FQGNSA. This CDR3 is CAILRQGWNYEQYF. The CDR3 nucleotides read TGTGCCATCCTTCGACAGGGATGGAACTACGAGCAGTACTTC.

This clonotype is deemed medium-sized. The chain carries TRBV5-1 and TRBJ1-6, with 10 bases lining up with TRBD1. This CDR3 contains 14 residues. CDR1 is SGHRS and CDR2 is YFSETQ in the germline V gene. Trimming cost V 3 bases and J 10 bases; bases outside gene matches: 4. In nucleotides, the CDR3 is TGCGCCAGCAGCTCGGCGACAGGGGGCTCACCCCTCCACTTT. The encoded protein is CASSSATGGSPLHF.

This clonotype has ten or more counts. The chain links TRBV6-1 to TRBJ2-1; 9 nucleotides line up with TRBD2. Germline V CDR1 and CDR2: MNHNS, SASEGT. This CDR3 has 15 amino acids. J gave up 2 bases and V 5 bases, and 4 bases lay outside the gene matches. As DNA, the CDR3 is TGTGCCAGCAGTACCAGCGGGGGGCCCTACAATGAGCAGTTCTTC. Protein sequence: CASSTSGGPYNEQFF.

This clonotype is labeled medium-sized (0.01 to 0.1%). The chain combines TRBV28 with TRBJ2-5, with 7 nucleotides matching TRBD1. CDR1 and CDR2 (germline): MDHEN, SYDVKM. J gave up 2 bases and V 6 bases, and 3 bases lay outside the gene matches. CDR3 size: 13 residues. CDR3 nucleotides: TGTGCCAGCAGCCGGGACAGTCAAGAGACCCAGTACTTC. Protein sequence: CASSRDSQETQYF.

In its sample, this clonotype was seen many times. V is TRBV12-3 or TRBV12-4 and J is TRBJ1-5; D is unclear. CDR3 length: 14 residues. The V gene lost 7 bases and the J gene lost 6 bases, with 16 bases spanning the gap. In DNA form, the CDR3 reads TGTGCCAGCACCTTGTTGGGGTTATCTCAGCCCCAGCATTTT. It encodes CASTLLGLSQPQHF.

The chain has TRBV6-2 or TRBV6-3 and TRBJ2-7, with TRBD1 as a possible D gene (5 bases). With 4 bases removed from V and 3 bases from J, the gap between germline ends came to 7 bases. Germline lookup yields CDR1 MNHEY and CDR2 SVGEGT. This CDR3 has 12 residues. This chain's CDR3 is CASSSQGYEQYF. The CDR3 DNA follows: TGTGCCAGCAGTTCCCAGGGCTACGAGCAGTACTTC.

This clonotype was detected ten times or more. The chain has TRBV12-3 or TRBV12-4 and TRBJ1-1; tentatively, D is TRBD1 (6 bases). Deletions cut 6 bases from V and 5 bases from J, with 25 bases between. CDR3 length equals 17 residues. The CDR3 nucleotides read TGTGCCAGCAGACGCAGGCAGGGGATGAAAGGAGGGACTGAAGCTTTCTTT. Its protein product is CASRRRQGMKGGTEAFF.

This clonotype showed up many times. The rearrangement links TRBV2 to TRBJ2-5; D possibly corresponds to TRBD2 (5 bases). The CDR3 runs 13 residues. The germline CDR1 and CDR2 sequences are SNHLY and FYNNEI. V lost 4 bases and J lost 4, with 10 bases in between. CDR3 protein: CASSGREGETQYF. The CDR3 DNA reads as TGTGCCAGCAGTGGACGGGAAGGAGAGACCCAGTACTTC.

This clonotype was seen many times. The chain combines TRBV5-4 with TRBJ2-1; D remains ambiguous. The CDR3 covers 13 residues. With 4 bases removed from V and 10 bases from J, the gap between germline ends came to 15 bases. CDR1 is SGHNT, CDR2 YYREEE, per germline (reference sequence). The CDR3: CASSRAGTEEQFF. The CDR3 DNA reads TGTGCCAGCAGCCGAGCAGGTACCGAGGAGCAGTTCTTC.

This chain connects TRBV6-5 to TRBJ2-3; D is unresolved. V lost 6 bases and J lost 1, with 11 bases in between. CDR1 MNHEY and CDR2 SVGAGI come from the germline V gene. This CDR3 has 14 amino acids. The CDR3 protein is CASSPTSGTDTQYF. CDR3 nucleotide sequence: TGTGCCAGCAGCCCCACGAGCGGCACAGATACGCAGTATTTT.

Within the sample, this clonotype is medium-sized (0.01 to 0.1%). The J gene is TRBJ2-7, the V gene TRBV20-1; 11 bases match TRBD1. Germline V lookup: CDR1 DFQATT, CDR2 SNEGSKA (reference sequence). V lost 3 bases to trimming and J lost 7 bases; unmatched junction nucleotides: 8. The CDR3 extends over 14 amino acids. The CDR3 is CSARAGTGGEEQYF. The DNA of the CDR3 is TGCAGTGCTAGGGCCGGGACAGGGGGAGAGGAGCAGTACTTC.